Given below is one TCR beta chain in context. This clonotype was counted only a few times. Its antigen is unknown. No qualities accompany the bases; no much larger clone lies one base away. The study was a case-control design nested within a healthcare worker cohort in London, UK, with weekly nasopharyngeal swab PCR tests and blood sampling. Between 23 and 31 March 2020, the week of the UK lockdown, healthcare workers were enrolled and then followed up weekly for as long as 16 weeks. The data were taken from a study of early T cells in non-severe SARS-CoV-2 infection (dated by TCRdb to the early 2020s). Regarding the study in general: Bulk RNA from unsorted whole blood was used for TCR sequencing, so alpha and beta chains could not be paired.

Preparation of the library involved 5' RACE. Sequenced using a NextSeq 500. In the TCR library protocol, unique molecular identifiers were attached to individual cDNA molecules to correct for PCR bias and sequencing error. TCR alpha and beta chains were both sequenced, and the abundances of alpha and beta sequences in each sample were closely correlated with each other. As for the authors' bioinformatics: Decombinator V4 was used to perform V gene, J gene and CDR3 annotation of TCR sequences. TCRs were defined as expanded if a significant change between any two time points was detected under a Poisson model with p below 0.0001. TCR abundances were normalised to the total number of TCRs sequenced per sample and expressed as counts per million. A search of VDJdb, accessed on 1 November 2021, was run for TCRs annotated to CMV, EBV and SARS-CoV-2, with TCRs annotated for multiple antigens excluded. TCRdb reprocessed the public reads (quality trimming at Q25 with fastp, clone calling with MiXCR) and kept in-frame beta chains. Rows with one shared CDR3 protein collapse into an entry with the most common genes and DNA. The V and J calls follow TCRdb's processing rather than the paper's. For this sample the table gives over 30,000 distinct CDR3 sequences, of which roughly 4.2% were detected only once. The ten largest account for approximately 5.8% of the sample.

The paper's findings and limits, for the study overall: Matching against VDJdb was skewed toward anti-spike CD8 responses, likely underestimated virus-specific expansions, and missed private and CD4 specificities.

The source is an adult who was a healthcare worker with PCR-confirmed SARS-CoV-2 infection or an uninfected control (not recorded which). Sequenced: whole blood.

The DNA is as follows: TGTGCCAGCAGTGATGACACGAGCTCCTACAATGAGCAGTTCTTC. Translated, it gives CASSDDTSSYNEQFF. This chain is built from TRBV2 and TRBJ2-1, with no confident D gene call. The junction carries 9 bases between V and J, which are trimmed by 3 bases and 0 bases respectively. From the cysteine up to the phenylalanine, the CDR3 has a length of 15 residues. CDR3 DNA only is kept here, 45 bases in frame from base 1. CDR1 and CDR2 (SNHLY, FYNNEI) derive from the germline V gene.